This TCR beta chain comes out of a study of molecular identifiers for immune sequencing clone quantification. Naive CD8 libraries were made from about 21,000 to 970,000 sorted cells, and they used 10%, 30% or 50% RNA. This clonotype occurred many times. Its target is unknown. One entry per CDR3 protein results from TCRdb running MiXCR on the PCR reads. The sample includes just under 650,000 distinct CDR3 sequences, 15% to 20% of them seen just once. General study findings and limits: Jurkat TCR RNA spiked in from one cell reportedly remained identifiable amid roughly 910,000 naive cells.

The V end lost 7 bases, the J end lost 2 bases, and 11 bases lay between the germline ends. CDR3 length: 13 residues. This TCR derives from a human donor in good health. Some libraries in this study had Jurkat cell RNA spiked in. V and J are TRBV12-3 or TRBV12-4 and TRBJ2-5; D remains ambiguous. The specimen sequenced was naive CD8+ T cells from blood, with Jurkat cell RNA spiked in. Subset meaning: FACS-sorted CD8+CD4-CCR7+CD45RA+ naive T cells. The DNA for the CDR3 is TGTGCCAGCACCCGAATGGGTCAAGAGACCCAGTACTTC. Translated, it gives CASTRMGQETQYF.